This T cell receptor beta chain originates from a study of technical replicates of blood from a handful of donors. TCRdb's copy holds only in-frame clones and misses some; the assay was immunoSEQ multiplex PCR. The sample includes around 84,000 clones, approximately 92% of them seen just once. Germline V gives CDR1 SGHRS, CDR2 YFSETQ. The CDR3 totals 15 residues. V lost 2 bases, J lost 3 bases, and 12 bases lay in between. The material sequenced was T cells isolated from PBMCs. This clonotype originated in a human donor in good health. The V gene is TRBV5-1, the J gene TRBJ1-3, with D perhaps TRBD1 (6 bases). CDR3 amino acids: CASSFAGAIGNTIYF. For the CDR3, the DNA is TGCGCCAGCAGCTTTGCGGGGGCAATTGGAAACACCATATATTTT.